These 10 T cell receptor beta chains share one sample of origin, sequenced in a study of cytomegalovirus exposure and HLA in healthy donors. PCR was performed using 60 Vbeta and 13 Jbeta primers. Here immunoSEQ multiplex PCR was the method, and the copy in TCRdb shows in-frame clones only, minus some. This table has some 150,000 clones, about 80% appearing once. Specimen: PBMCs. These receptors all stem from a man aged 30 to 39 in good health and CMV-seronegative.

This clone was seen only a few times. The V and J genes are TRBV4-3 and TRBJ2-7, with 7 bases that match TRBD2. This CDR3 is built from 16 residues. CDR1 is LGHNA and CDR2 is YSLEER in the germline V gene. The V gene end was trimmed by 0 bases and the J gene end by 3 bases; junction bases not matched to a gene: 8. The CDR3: CASSQDPAGVGYEQYF. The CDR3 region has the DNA TGCGCCAGCAGCCAAGATCCGGCGGGGGTGGGCTACGAGCAGTACTTC.

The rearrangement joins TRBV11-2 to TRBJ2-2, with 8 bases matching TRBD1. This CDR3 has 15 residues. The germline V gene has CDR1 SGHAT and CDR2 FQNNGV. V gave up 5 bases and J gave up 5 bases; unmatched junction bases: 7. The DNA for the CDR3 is TGTGCCAGCAGCCCCCGGGACAGGAGGACCGGGGAGCTGTTTTTT. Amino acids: CASSPRDRRTGELFF.

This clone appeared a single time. CDR3 protein: CASISTGGANYGYTF. The CDR3 coding sequence is TGTGCCAGCATCTCTACCGGGGGAGCTAACTATGGCTACACCTTC. This chain uses TRBV5-6 with TRBJ1-2; TRBD1 is a possible D gene (5 bases). CDR3 length: 15 amino acids. CDR1 and CDR2 from the germline V gene are SGHDT and YYEEEE. Deletions cut 6 bases from V and 0 bases from J, with 15 bases between.

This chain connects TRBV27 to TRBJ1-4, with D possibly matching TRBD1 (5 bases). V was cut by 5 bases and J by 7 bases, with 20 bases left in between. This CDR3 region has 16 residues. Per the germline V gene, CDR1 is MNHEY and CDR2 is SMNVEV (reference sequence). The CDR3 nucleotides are TGTGCCAGCAGTCCCCAGTGGGGCGGGGTGGGTGAAAAACTGTTTTTT. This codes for CASSPQWGGVGEKLFF. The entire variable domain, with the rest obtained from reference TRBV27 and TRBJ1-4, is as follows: EAQVTQNPRYLITVTGKKLTVTCSQNMNHEYMSWYRQDPGLGLRQIYYSMNVEVTDKGDVPEGYKVSRKEKRNFPLILESPSPNQTSLYFCASSPQWGGVGEKLFFGSGTQLSVL.

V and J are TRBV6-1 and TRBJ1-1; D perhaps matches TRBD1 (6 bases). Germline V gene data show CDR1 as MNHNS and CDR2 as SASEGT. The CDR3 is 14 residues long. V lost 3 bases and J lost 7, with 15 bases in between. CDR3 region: CASSDTGTHGEAFF. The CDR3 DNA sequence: TGTGCCAGCAGTGATACCGGGACACATGGTGAAGCTTTCTTT.

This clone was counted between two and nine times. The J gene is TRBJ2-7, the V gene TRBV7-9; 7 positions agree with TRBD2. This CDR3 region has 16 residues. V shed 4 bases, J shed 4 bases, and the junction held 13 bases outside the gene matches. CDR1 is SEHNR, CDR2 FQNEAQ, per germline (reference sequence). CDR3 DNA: TGTGCCAGCAGCTCACCCGGGCCTAGCGGATTTTACGAGCAGTACTTC. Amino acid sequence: CASSSPGPSGFYEQYF.

CDR3 region: CASSLESGETQYF. CDR3 bases: TGTGCCAGCAGCTTGGAGTCCGGTGAGACCCAGTACTTC. The chain carries TRBV5-4 and TRBJ2-5; D is ambiguous. Trimming cost V 0 bases and J 5 bases, with 8 bases left between them. Per the germline V gene, CDR1 is SGHNT and CDR2 is YYREEE (reference sequence). The CDR3 is made up of 13 amino acids.

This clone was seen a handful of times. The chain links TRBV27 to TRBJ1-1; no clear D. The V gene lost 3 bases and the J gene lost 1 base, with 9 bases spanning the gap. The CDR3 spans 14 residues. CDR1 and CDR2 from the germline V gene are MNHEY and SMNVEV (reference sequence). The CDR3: CASSLERSNTEAFF. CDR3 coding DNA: TGTGCCAGCAGTTTGGAGCGGTCGAACACTGAAGCTTTCTTT.

In DNA, the CDR3 is TGTGCCAGCACCCGTGGACAGCGTACTGGAAACACCATATATTTT. Amino acid sequence: CASTRGQRTGNTIYF. The rearrangement uses TRBV6-1 and TRBJ1-3; tentatively, D is TRBD1 (6 bases). V lost 7 bases and J lost 2, with 15 bases in between. The CDR3 sequence is 15 residues long. Looked up from germline, CDR1 is MNHNS and CDR2 is SASEGT.

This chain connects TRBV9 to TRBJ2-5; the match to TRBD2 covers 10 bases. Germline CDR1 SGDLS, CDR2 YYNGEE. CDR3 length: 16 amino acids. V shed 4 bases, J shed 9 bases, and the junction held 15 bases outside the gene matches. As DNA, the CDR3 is TGTGCCAGCAGCCCCACCGGGACTAGCGAACCGTCGGCCCAGTACTTC. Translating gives CASSPTGTSEPSAQYF.